One T cell receptor beta chain is described in this entry. This may be a read error: a much more frequent sequence differs by one nucleotide. MiXCR, applied by TCRdb to the 5' RACE reads, yields one record per CDR3 protein. The sample lists 350,000 to 450,000 distinct CDR3 sequences, 28% occurring once. The sample originates from a study of identical twins' blood T cells. Germline trimming cut 5 bases from V and 2 bases from J; bases unmatched to any gene: 6. The CDR3 contains 14 residues. Germline CDR1 is SGHDT and CDR2 is YYEEEE. The sample taken for sequencing was PBMCs. The clonotype was recovered from a woman aged 18-55 years in good health. This chain links TRBV5-6 with TRBJ1-2; 7 positions match TRBD1. CDR3 amino acids: CASRNGGGNYGYTF. The DNA for the CDR3 is TGTGCCAGCAGAAATGGAGGGGGCAACTATGGCTACACCTTC.